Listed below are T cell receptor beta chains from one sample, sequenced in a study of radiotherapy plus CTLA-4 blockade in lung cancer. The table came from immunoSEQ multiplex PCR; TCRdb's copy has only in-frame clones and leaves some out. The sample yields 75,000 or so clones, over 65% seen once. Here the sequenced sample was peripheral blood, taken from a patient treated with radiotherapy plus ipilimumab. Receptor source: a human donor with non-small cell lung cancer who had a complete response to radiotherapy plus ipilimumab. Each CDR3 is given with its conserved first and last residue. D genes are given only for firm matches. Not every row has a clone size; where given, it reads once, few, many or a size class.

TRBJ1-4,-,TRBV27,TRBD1,TGTGCCAGCAGAAGCCAGGGGGCGGGAATCGGAAAACTGTTTTTT,CASRSQGAGIGKLFF
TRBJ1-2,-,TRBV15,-,TGTGCCACCACCGATGGCTACACCTTC,CATTDGYTF
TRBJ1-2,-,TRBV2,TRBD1,TGTGCCAGCAGTAGGACAGGATCTAACTATGGCTACACCTTC,CASSRTGSNYGYTF
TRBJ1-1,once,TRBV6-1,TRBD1,TGTGCCAGCAGTGAAGGGACAGGGTTCATGAACACTGAAGCTTTCTTT,CASSEGTGFMNTEAFF
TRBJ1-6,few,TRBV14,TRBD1,TGTGCCAGCAGCCAGCGTTCCGGGACAGGGGCTTCACCCCTCCACTTT,CASSQRSGTGASPLHF
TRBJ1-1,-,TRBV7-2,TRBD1,TGTGCCAGCAGCATGGGACAGGGCATGAACACTGAAGCTTTCTTT,CASSMGQGMNTEAFF
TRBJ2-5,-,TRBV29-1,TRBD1,TGCAGCGTTGGCCGGGACAGTAAAGAGACCCAGTACTTC,CSVGRDSKETQYF
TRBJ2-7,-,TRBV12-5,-,TGTGCTAGTGGTTCACAGGGCGGAATTTACGAGCAGTACTTC,CASGSQGGIYEQYF
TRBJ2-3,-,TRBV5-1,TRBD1,TGCGCCAGCAGCTTGACCCGGGACAGGGGGACAGATACGCAGTATTTT,CASSLTRDRGTDTQYF
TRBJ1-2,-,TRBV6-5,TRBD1,TGTGCCAGCAGTTACCGGGACAGGGAGTATGGCTACACCTTC,CASSYRDREYGYTF
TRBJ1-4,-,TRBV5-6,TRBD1,TGTGCCAGCAGCTTATACAGGGGGACTGAAAAACTGTTTTTT,CASSLYRGTEKLFF
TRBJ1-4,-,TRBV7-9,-,TGTGCCAGCAGCTTAAGGGGGGGTCAGGAAAAACTGTTTTTT,CASSLRGGQEKLFF
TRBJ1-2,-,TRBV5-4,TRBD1,TGTGCCAGCAGTCGCCAGGGGGCCTATGGCTACACCTTC,CASSRQGAYGYTF
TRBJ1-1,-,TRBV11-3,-,TGTGCCAGCAGCTTCGGGGGGAGCGGGACTGAAGCTTTCTTT,CASSFGGSGTEAFF
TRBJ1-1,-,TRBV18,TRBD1,TGTGCCAGCTCTCAGGGACAGGGGGTTATGATGAACACTGAAGCTTTCTTT,CASSQGQGVMMNTEAFF
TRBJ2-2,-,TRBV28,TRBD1,TGTGCCAGCAGAGCTACAGGGGGCTATTTGGAAACCGGGGAGCTGTTTTTT,CASRATGGYLETGELFF
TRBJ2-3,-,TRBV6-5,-,TGTGCCAGCAGTTACTCGAAGGGGGGGATTGGGGATACGCAGTATTTT,CASSYSKGGIGDTQYF
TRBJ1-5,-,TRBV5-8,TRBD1,TGTGCCAGCAGCCGCTGGGATACGGGACAGGGGTATAAGCCCCAGCATTTT,CASSRWDTGQGYKPQHF
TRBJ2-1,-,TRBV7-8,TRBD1,TGTGCCAGCAGCTCCCTCGGGACAGGGAGGAATGAGCAGTTCTTC,CASSSLGTGRNEQFF
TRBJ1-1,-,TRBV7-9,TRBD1,TGTGCCAGCAGCTCCCCACCGGGACAGAGGGGACCGAACACTGAAGCTTTCTTT,CASSSPPGQRGPNTEAFF
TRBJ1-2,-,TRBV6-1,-,TGTGCCAGCAGTGCGGGGTGGTACTGCACCTTC,CASSAGWYCTF
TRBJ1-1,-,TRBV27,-,TGTGCCAGCAGTCCTTCAGGGGAGCTGAACACTGAAGCTTTCTTT,CASSPSGELNTEAFF
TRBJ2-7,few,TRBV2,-,TGTGCCAGCTCGCCCCAACTCTACGAGCAGTACTTC,CASSPQLYEQYF
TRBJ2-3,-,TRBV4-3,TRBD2,TGCGCCAGCAGCCAAGTGCTAGCGGGGTTCGGAGATACGCAGTATTTT,CASSQVLAGFGDTQYF
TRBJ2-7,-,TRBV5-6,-,TGTGCCAGCACCACGGGGAGGAACCCCTACGAGCAGTACTTC,CASTTGRNPYEQYF
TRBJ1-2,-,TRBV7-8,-,TGTGCCAGCAGCTTAGTTCTGGGTGTCCGGGGCTACACCTTC,CASSLVLGVRGYTF
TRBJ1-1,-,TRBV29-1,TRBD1,TGCAGCGTTGGAACAGGGGGCAACACTGAAGCTTTCTTT,CSVGTGGNTEAFF
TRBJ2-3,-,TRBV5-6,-,TGTGCCAGCAGCTTGAGCACAGGACCCACAGATACGCAGTATTTT,CASSLSTGPTDTQYF
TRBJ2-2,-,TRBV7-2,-,TGTGCCAGCAGCTTCCAATCCGGGGAGCTGTTTTTT,CASSFQSGELFF
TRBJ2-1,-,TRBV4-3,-,TGCGCCAGCAGCCAAGATCATTATTCCTACAATGAGCAGTTCTTC,CASSQDHYSYNEQFF
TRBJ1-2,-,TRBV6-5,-,TGTGCCAGCAGTTACGCGGACAGTTACTATGGCTACACCTTC,CASSYADSYYGYTF
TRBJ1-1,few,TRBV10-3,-,TGTGCCATCAGTGAGAGGAAGGTTGAAGCTTTCTTT,CAISERKVEAFF
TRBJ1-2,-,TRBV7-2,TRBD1,TGTGCCAGCAGCTTAGCGTCGGGACAGGGGGTCTATGGCTACACCTTC,CASSLASGQGVYGYTF
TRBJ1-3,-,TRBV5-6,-,TGTGCCAGCAGCTTAGGCGGGGGTGGAAACACCATATATTTT,CASSLGGGGNTIYF
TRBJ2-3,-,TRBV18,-,TGTGCCAGCTCACCGCCGGGACGGACCACAGATACGCAGTATTTT,CASSPPGRTTDTQYF
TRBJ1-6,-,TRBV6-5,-,TGTGCCAGCAGTTACTCGGACAGCTCCTATAATTCACCCCTCCACTTT,CASSYSDSSYNSPLHF
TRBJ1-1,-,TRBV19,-,TGTGCCAGTGCCCTAGCGGGGGGCTACTTGAACACTGAAGCTTTCTTT,CASALAGGYLNTEAFF
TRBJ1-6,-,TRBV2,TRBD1,TGTGCCAGCAGTCCCCGGACAGGGACCAATTCACCCCTCCACTTT,CASSPRTGTNSPLHF
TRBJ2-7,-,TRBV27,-,TGTGCCAGCAGTTTTGAGACCGAGCAGTACTTC,CASSFETEQYF
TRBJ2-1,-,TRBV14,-,TGTGCCAGCAGCGCTAGAATCTCCTACAATGAGCAGTTCTTC,CASSARISYNEQFF
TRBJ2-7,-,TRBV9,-,TGTGCCAGCAGCCCAGAGGGGTTTTGGGACTACGAGCAGTACTTC,CASSPEGFWDYEQYF
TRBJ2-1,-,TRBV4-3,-,TGCGCCAGCAGCCTCGGACAGCCCTACAATGAGCAGTTCTTC,CASSLGQPYNEQFF
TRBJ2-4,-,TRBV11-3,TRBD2,TGTGCCAGCAGTTACTCAGCGGGAGGAAACATTCAGTACTTC,CASSYSAGGNIQYF
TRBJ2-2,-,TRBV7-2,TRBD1,TGTGCCAGCAGCCTCAGACAGGGGGGCACCGGGGAGCTGTTTTTT,CASSLRQGGTGELFF
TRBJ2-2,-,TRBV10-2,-,TGCGCCAGCCGCGCCCGGGAACACACCGGGGAGCTGTTTTTT,CASRAREHTGELFF
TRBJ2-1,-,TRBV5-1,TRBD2,TGCGCCAGCAGCTTGGGCAACAGAGTAGCGGGGCTCTACAATGAGCAGTTCTTC,CASSLGNRVAGLYNEQFF
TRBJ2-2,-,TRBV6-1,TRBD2,TGTGCCAGCAGTGAATTGGGGACTAGCGGGGGCACCGGGGAGCTGTTTTTT,CASSELGTSGGTGELFF
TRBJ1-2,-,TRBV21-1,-,TGTGCCAGCAGCAAAAGGGGCAGCCTTTACTATGGCTACACCTTC,CASSKRGSLYYGYTF
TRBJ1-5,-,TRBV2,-,TGTGCCAGCAGTGAAGTTCCCGCCTCCCAATATCAGCCCCAGCATTTT,CASSEVPASQYQPQHF
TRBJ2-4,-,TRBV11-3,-,TGTGCCAGCAGCGACAGATCCTTAGCCAAAAACATTCAGTACTTC,CASSDRSLAKNIQYF
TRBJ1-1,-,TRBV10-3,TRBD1,TGTGCCATCAGTGGACATGACAGGGGGCGGACTGAAGCTTTCTTT,CAISGHDRGRTEAFF
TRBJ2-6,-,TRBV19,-,TGTGCCAGTACCCTATCCGACTTGGAGGGGGCCAACGTCCTGACTTTC,CASTLSDLEGANVLTF
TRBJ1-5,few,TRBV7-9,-,TGTGCCAGCAGCTTAGCGGGGGGCTTAGGGCAGCCCCAGCATTTT,CASSLAGGLGQPQHF
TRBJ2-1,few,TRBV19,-,TGTGCCAGCCGGACGGGAGGGGGCGGGGGTAACAATGAGCAGTTCTTC,CASRTGGGGGNNEQFF
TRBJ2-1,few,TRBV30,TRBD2,TGTGCCTGGAGGGGGCTAGCGGGAGGTCATGAGCAGTTCTTC,CAWRGLAGGHEQFF
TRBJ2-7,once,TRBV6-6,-,TGTGCCAGCAGCCCCGGGATCTCCTACGAGCAGTACTTC,CASSPGISYEQYF